The rows below give T cell receptor beta chains drawn from one sample of a study of blood T cell repertoires in COVID-19. Sequenced by immunoSEQ multiplex PCR; TCRdb stores in-frame clones only, minus some. The sample includes roughly 150,000 clones, approximately 91% of them seen just once. Input material: peripheral blood. The receptors derive from a man aged 18 to 29 with COVID-19, enrolled during active disease. CDR3s leave out the opening cysteine and the closing phenylalanine or tryptophan.

J gene,V gene,CDR3 protein
TRBJ1-2,TRBV18,ASSPRRETYGYT
TRBJ2-3,TRBV4-3,ASSQDPQGTQY
TRBJ2-1,TRBV15,ATSRVTGGSYEQF
TRBJ1-5,TRBV7-8,ASSLPGEHQPQH
TRBJ2-1,TRBV7-3,ASSAGTSGRDNEQF
TRBJ2-5,TRBV18,ASSERQGQETQY
TRBJ2-1,TRBV2,ASMRGTVDEQF
TRBJ2-2,TRBV12-5,ASGTGDTGELF
TRBJ1-6,TRBV19,ASSIDGPSAPAGNSPLH
TRBJ2-7,TRBV2,ASSPGGGATYEQY
TRBJ1-6,TRBV6-5,ASSYRGRGQPLH
TRBJ2-1,TRBV3-1/TRBV3-2,ASSPGQAMTSSSNEQF
TRBJ1-2,TRBV30,AWADHSRNNYGYT
TRBJ2-3,TRBV5-1,ASSLGLAGSSTDTQY
TRBJ1-1,TRBV28,ASTLRGPTEAF
TRBJ2-1,TRBV13,ASSTSGTSVYDEQF
TRBJ1-2,TRBV7-9,ASSLGTPTNYGYT
TRBJ2-2,TRBV11-1,ASSLVVSGYTGELF
TRBJ2-7,TRBV5-6,ASSSGGGSYEQY
TRBJ2-7,TRBV13,ASSPGLAGYEQY
TRBJ2-7,TRBV28,ASSAGTGYLYEQY
TRBJ2-5,TRBV3-1/TRBV3-2,ASSQAPVGEAQY
TRBJ2-2,TRBV7-8,ASSPGQGWNTGELF
TRBJ2-3,TRBV4-1,ASSQAHRLRDTQY
TRBJ1-2,TRBV29-1,SVDQGDRNGYT
TRBJ2-3,TRBV10-3,AISERLAGGSFADTQY
TRBJ2-7,TRBV6-6,ASSYRVYEQY
TRBJ2-2,TRBV7-2,ASSLTSTNTGELF
TRBJ1-1,TRBV5-1,ASSSQGNTEAF
TRBJ2-7,TRBV7-2,ASSLVGAVAGPYEQY
TRBJ1-3,TRBV28,ASSSPGQVGSGNTIY
TRBJ2-5,TRBV4-1,ASSQGFDRGSQETQY
TRBJ2-7,TRBV19,ASSILGAASTSQQY
TRBJ2-7,TRBV5-5,ASSLVYEQY
TRBJ1-5,TRBV19,ASRDRSNQPQH
TRBJ1-2,TRBV6-6,ASSYDRGYGYT
TRBJ2-7,TRBV15,ATSRDPPVTKRSSYEQY
TRBJ2-7,TRBV3-1/TRBV3-2,ASSQEVRLRSSYEQY
TRBJ1-5,TRBV7-9,ASQRVGSNQPQH
TRBJ2-7,TRBV7-9,ASSLEGEVYEQY
TRBJ2-3,TRBV4-1,ASSQLELSTDTQY
TRBJ2-3,TRBV6-5,ASLRGVGTDTQY
TRBJ2-7,TRBV19,ASSATSGFSYEQY
TRBJ1-2,TRBV28,AGRSKGYGYT
TRBJ2-5,TRBV18,ASSPQAETQY
TRBJ2-1,TRBV10-3,AIMRTSKLVLDEQF
TRBJ1-1,TRBV5-1,ASNLLQGSQAEAF
TRBJ2-7,TRBV5-6,ASSLDSKGLATYEQY
TRBJ2-7,TRBV7-9,ASTLAGLTYEQY
TRBJ2-1,TRBV30,AWSLGGQGNEQF
TRBJ2-3,TRBV7-6,ASSRTYGLSDTQY
TRBJ2-7,TRBV11-1,ASSSGKTSLYEQY
TRBJ1-5,TRBV6-1,ASSEGIYRGPVAQPQH
TRBJ2-2,TRBV4-3,ASSRGLAGDATGELF
TRBJ2-7,TRBV4-2,ASSQETVTSGFYEQY
TRBJ2-2,TRBV7-9,ASSPSLTTGELF
TRBJ2-3,TRBV28,ASSSVPSGRAWETQY
TRBJ2-7,TRBV11-2,ASRLNRNTVYEQY
TRBJ2-7,TRBV6-1,ASIEGGAYEQY